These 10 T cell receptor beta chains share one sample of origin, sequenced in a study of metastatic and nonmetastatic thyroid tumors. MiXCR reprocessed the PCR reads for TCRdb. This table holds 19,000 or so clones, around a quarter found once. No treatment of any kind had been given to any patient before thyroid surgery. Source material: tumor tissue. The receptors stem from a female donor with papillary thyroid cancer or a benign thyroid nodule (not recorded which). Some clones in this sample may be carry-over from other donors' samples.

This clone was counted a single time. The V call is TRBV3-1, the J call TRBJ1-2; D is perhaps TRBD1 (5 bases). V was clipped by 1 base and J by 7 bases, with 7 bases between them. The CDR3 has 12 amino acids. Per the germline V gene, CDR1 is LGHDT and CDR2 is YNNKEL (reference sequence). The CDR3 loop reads CASSQATAGYTF. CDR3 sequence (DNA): TGTGCCAGCAGCCAAGCGACAGCTGGCTACACCTTC.

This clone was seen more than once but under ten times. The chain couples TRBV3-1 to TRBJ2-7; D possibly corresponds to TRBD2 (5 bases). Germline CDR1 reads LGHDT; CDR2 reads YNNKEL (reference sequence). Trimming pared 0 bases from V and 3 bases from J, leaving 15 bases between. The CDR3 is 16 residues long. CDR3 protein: CASSQDTAATVYEQYF. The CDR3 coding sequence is TGTGCCAGCAGCCAAGATACAGCGGCAACCGTCTACGAGCAGTACTTC.

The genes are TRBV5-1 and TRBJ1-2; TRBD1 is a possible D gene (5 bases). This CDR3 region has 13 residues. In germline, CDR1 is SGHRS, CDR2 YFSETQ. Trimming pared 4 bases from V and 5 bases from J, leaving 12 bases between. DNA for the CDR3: TGCGCCAGCAGCCCCCGGAGGGGTTATGGCTACACCTTC. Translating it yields CASSPRRGYGYTF.

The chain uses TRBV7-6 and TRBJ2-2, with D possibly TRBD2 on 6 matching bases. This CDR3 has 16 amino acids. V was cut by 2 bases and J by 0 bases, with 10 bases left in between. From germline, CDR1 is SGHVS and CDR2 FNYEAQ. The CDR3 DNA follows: TGTGCCAGCAGCTTACTAGCGCCCACGAACACCGGGGAGCTGTTTTTT. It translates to CASSLLAPTNTGELFF.

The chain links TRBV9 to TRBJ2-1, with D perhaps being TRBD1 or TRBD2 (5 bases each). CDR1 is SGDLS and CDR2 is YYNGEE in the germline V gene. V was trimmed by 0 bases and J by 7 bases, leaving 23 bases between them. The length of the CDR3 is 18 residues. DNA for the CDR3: TGTGCCAGCAGCGTAGTAACTTCGGGACCACAAGGACAAAATGAGCAGTTCTTC. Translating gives CASSVVTSGPQGQNEQFF.

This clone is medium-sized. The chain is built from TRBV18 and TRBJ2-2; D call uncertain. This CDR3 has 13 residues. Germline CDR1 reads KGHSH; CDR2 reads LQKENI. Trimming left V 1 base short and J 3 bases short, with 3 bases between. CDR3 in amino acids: CASSPRDTGELFF. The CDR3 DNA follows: TGTGCCAGCTCACCACGGGACACCGGGGAGCTGTTTTTT.

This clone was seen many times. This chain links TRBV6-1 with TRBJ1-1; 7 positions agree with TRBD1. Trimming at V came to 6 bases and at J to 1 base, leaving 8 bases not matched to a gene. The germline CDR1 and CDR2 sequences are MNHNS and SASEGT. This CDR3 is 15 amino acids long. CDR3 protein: CASRPAGTANTEAFF. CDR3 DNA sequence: TGTGCCAGCAGACCGGCCGGGACAGCGAACACTGAAGCTTTCTTT.

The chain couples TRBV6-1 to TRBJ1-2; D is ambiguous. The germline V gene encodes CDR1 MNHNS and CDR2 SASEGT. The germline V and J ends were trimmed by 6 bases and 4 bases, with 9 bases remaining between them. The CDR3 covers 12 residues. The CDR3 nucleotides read TGTGCCAGCAGCGCCCAGTCCTATGGCTACACCTTC. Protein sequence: CASSAQSYGYTF.

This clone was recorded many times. The CDR3 is CASSYPRQGLGYGYTF. The CDR3 DNA is TGTGCCAGCAGTTACCCGAGACAGGGGTTAGGCTATGGCTACACCTTC. The chain couples TRBV6-6 to TRBJ1-2; TRBD1 agrees at 8 bases. With V trimmed by 2 bases and J by 4 bases, 9 bases remained unmatched. Germline V CDR1 and CDR2: MNHNY, SVGAGI (reference sequence). There are 16 residues in the CDR3.

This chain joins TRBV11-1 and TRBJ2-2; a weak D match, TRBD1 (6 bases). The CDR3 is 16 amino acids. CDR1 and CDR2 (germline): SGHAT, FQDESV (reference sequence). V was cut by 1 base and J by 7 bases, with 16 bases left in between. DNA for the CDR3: TGTGCCAGCAGCTTAGATTCCTGGAGCAGGGGCGGGGAGCTGTTTTTT. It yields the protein CASSLDSWSRGGELFF.